This TCR beta chain was recorded in a study of blood T cell repertoires in COVID-19. The CDR3 is 11 amino acids. In germline, CDR1 is KGHDR, CDR2 SFDVKD. Trimming stripped 4 bases from V and 6 bases from J, with 6 bases between. Sequenced by immunoSEQ multiplex PCR; TCRdb stores in-frame clones only, minus some. The sample lists 300,000 to 350,000 clones; approximately 92% were seen once. The rearrangement joins TRBV24-1 to TRBJ2-7; no clear D gene. This clonotype was sampled from a woman aged 25 to 39 with COVID-19, enrolled during active disease. The source material was peripheral blood. The CDR3 here is CATSEGFEQYF. CDR3 DNA sequence: TGTGCCACCAGTGAGGGCTTCGAGCAGTACTTC.